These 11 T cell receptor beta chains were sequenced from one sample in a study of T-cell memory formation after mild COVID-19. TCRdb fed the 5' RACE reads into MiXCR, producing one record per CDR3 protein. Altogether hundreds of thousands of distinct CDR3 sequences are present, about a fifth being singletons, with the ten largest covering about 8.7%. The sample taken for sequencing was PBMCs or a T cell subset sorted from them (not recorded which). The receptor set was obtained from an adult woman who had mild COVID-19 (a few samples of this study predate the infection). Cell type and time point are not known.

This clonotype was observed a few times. CDR3 DNA sequence: TGTGCCTGGAAGGGGGACAATGAGCAGTTCTTC. Amino acid sequence: CAWKGDNEQFF. This chain uses TRBV30 with TRBJ2-1, with D perhaps matching TRBD1 (6 bases). Trimming removed 4 bases at V and 5 bases at J, with 6 bases between. The CDR3 sequence is 11 residues long. Germline CDR1 and CDR2: GTSNPN and SVGIG (reference sequence).

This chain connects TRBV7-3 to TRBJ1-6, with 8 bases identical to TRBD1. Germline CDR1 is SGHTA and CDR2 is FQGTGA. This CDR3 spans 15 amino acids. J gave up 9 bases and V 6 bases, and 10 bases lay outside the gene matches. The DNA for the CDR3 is TGTGCCAGCAGATCAACAGGGGGTAGCGGTTCACCCCTCCACTTT. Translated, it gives CASRSTGGSGSPLHF. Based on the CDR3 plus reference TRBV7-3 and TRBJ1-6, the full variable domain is GAGVSQTPSNKVTEKGKYVELRCDPISGHTALYWYRQSLGQGPEFLIYFQGTGAADDSGLPNDRFFAVRPEGSVSTLKIQRTERGDSAVYLCASRSTGGSGSPLHFGNGTRLTVT.

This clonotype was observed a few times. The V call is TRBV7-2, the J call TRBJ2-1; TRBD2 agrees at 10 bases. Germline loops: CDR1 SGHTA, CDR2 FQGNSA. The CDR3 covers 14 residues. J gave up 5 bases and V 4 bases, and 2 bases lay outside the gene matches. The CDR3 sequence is CASSYSGRHNEQFF. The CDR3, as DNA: TGTGCCAGCAGCTATAGCGGGAGGCACAATGAGCAGTTCTTC.

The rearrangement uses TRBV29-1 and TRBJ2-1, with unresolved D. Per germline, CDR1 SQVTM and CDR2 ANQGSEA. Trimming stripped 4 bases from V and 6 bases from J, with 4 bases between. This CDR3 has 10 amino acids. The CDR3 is CSVVGNEQFF. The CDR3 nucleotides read TGCAGCGTTGTGGGCAATGAGCAGTTCTTC.

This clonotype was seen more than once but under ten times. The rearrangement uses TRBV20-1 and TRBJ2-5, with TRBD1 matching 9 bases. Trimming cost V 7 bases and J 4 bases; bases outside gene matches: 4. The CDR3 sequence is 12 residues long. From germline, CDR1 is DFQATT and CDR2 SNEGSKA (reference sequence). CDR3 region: CSVDRGGETQYF. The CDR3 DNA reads TGCAGTGTCGACAGGGGGGGAGAGACCCAGTACTTC.

The CDR3 here is CASSTGQGWVGYTF. The CDR3 nucleotides read TGTGCCAGCAGCACGGGACAGGGGTGGGTTGGCTACACCTTC. The rearrangement links TRBV5-5 to TRBJ1-2; 10 bases match TRBD1. V was pared by 4 bases and J by 7 bases, with 7 bases of the junction left unmatched. The CDR3 has 14 residues. Germline V CDR1 and CDR2: SGHKS, YYEKEE (reference sequence).

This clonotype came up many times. This CDR3 is CASSPGLAGVETQYF. The CDR3 DNA follows: TGTGCCAGCAGCCCTGGACTAGCGGGAGTGGAGACCCAGTACTTC. The rearrangement uses TRBV9 and TRBJ2-5, with TRBD2 matching 13 bases. CDR3 length: 15 residues. After removal of 4 bases from V and 5 bases from J, the junction contained 5 bases not matched to a gene. Germline CDR1 and CDR2: SGDLS and YYNGEE.

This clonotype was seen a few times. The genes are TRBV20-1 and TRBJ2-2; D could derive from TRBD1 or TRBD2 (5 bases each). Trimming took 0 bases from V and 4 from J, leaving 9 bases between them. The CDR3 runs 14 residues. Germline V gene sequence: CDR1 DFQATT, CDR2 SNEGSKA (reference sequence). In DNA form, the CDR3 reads TGCAGTGCTAGAGATCTTGGGGGCACCGGGGAGCTGTTTTTT. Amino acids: CSARDLGGTGELFF.

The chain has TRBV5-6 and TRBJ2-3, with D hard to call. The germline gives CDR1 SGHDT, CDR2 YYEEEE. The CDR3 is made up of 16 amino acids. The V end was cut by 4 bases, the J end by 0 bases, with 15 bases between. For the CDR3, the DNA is TGTGCCAGCAGCGACCGCTTGTTGAGAAGCACAGATACGCAGTATTTT. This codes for CASSDRLLRSTDTQYF.

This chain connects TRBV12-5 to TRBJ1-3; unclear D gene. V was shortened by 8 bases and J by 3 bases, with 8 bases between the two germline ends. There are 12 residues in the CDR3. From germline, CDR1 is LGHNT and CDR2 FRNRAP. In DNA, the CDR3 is TGTGCTAGTAGGCGAGATGGAAACACCATATATTTT. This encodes CASRRDGNTIYF.

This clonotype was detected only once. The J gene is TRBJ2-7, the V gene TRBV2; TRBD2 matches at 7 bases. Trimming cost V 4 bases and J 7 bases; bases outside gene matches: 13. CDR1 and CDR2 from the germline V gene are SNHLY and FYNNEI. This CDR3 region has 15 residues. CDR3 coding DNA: TGTGCCAGCAGTGCGGGGGGTCGTCTTGGAGAGGAGCAGTACTTC. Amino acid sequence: CASSAGGRLGEEQYF.